A single sample gave rise to the 2 T cell receptor beta chains below, sequenced in a study of blood T cell repertoires in COVID-19. The method was immunoSEQ multiplex PCR; TCRdb's version includes in-frame clones alone and lacks a portion of them. The data show 30,000 to 40,000 clones, 65% to 75% seen once. Specimen: peripheral blood. The receptors here all came from a man aged 65 to 85 with COVID-19, enrolled during active disease.

The chain couples TRBV4-2 to TRBJ1-1; 7 positions agree with TRBD1. Trimming at V came to 0 bases and at J to 5 bases, leaving 3 bases not matched to a gene. The CDR3 covers 14 residues. Germline V gene data show CDR1 as LGHNA and CDR2 as YNFKEQ. The CDR3: CASSQDRGRTEAFF. CDR3 in DNA: TGTGCCAGCAGCCAAGATAGGGGGCGGACTGAAGCTTTCTTT.

The rearrangement uses TRBV3-1 (or the pseudogene TRBV3-2) and TRBJ1-1, with D possibly TRBD1 on 6 matching bases. There are 14 residues in the CDR3. V was clipped by 0 bases and J by 10 bases, with 15 bases between them. Germline assignment: CDR1 LGHDT and CDR2 YNNKEL (reference sequence). The CDR3 DNA reads as TGTGCCAGCAGCCAAGATATCAGGGGAATTGGAGCTTTCTTT. This encodes CASSQDIRGIGAFF.